This TCR beta chain was documented in a study of T cells in Graves' hyperthyroidism and ophthalmopathy. Each diagnosis was grounded in clinical symptoms, serum thyroxine and TRAb, thyroid ultrasound, and orbital computed tomography. V was clipped by 4 bases and J by 3 bases, with 21 bases between them. The germline gives CDR1 KGHDR, CDR2 SFDVKD. This CDR3 is 18 amino acids long. General study results and limits: Ophthalmopathy onset followed model prediction by a median roughly 6.5 months. Researchers found most expanded thyroid clonotypes above 0.001 in blood as well.

From RNA transcripts, TCR beta CDR3 regions were amplified. With the HTBI primer set, the TCR CDR3 went through a first round of RT-PCR. A single record per CDR3 protein comes from TCRdb applying MiXCR to the multiplex PCR reads. The sample shows over 550,000 distinct CDR3 sequences, around 15% of them seen only once. This clonotype came up many times. Its antigen remains unknown. This chain links TRBV24-1 with TRBJ2-1; D is possibly TRBD1 (6 bases). The source of this sequence is a woman between 18 and 30 years old with Graves' hyperthyroidism. The sample taken for sequencing was blood. CDR3 region: CATSDSQKQGIGYNEQFF. The CDR3, as DNA: TGTGCCACCAGTGACTCCCAAAAACAGGGCATAGGCTACAATGAGCAGTTCTTC.